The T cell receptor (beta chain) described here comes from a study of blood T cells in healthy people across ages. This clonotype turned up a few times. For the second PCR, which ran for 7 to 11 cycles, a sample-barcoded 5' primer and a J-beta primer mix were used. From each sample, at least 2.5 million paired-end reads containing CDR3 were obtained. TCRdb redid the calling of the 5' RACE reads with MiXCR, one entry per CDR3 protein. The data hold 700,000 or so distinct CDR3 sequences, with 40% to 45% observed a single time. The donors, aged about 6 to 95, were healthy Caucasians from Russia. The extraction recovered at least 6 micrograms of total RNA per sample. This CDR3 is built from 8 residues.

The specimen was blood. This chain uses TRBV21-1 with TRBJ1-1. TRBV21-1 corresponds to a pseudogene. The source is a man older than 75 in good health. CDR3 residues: CASMSAFF. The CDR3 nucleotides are TGTGCCAGCATGTCAGCTTTCTTT.